The source of this T cell receptor beta chain is a study of cytomegalovirus exposure and HLA in healthy donors. On this clone itself: Its antigen is as yet unknown.

The study ran its PCR with 60 Vbeta and 13 Jbeta primers. Sequencing used immunoSEQ multiplex PCR; TCRdb keeps in-frame clones, though not all of them. Of about 150,000 clones listed, 60% to 85% are singletons. The study's findings and limits: There were around 160 TCR beta chains listed as cytomegalovirus-associated.

This CDR3 spans 14 amino acids. Trimming stripped 1 base from V and 5 bases from J, with 12 bases between. Germline V gene lookup returns CDR1 SGHRS and CDR2 YFSETQ. Material: PBMCs. The rearrangement links TRBV5-1 to TRBJ1-1; D is possibly TRBD1 (5 bases). This TCR came from a man aged 25-45 years in good health and CMV-seronegative. In nucleotides, the CDR3 is TGCGCCAGCAGCTTGACCGGGGGTTATACTGAAGCTTTCTTT. Encoded protein: CASSLTGGYTEAFF.